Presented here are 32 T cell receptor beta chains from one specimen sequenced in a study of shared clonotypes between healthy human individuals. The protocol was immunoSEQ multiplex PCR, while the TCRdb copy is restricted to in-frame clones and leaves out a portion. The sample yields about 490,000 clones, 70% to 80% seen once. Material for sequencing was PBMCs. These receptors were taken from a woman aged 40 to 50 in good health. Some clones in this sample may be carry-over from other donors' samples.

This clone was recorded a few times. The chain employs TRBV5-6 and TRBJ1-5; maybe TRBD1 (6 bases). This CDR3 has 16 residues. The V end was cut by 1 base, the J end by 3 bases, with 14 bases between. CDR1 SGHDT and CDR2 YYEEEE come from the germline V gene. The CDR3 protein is CASSLFRDNTNQPQHF. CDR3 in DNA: TGTGCCAGCAGCTTGTTCCGGGACAACACCAATCAGCCCCAGCATTTT.

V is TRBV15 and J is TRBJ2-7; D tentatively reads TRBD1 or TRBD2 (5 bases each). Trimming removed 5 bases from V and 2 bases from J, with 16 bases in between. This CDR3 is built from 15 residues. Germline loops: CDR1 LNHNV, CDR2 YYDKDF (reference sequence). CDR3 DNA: TGTGCCACCAGCGGGCGGGTTGACAGCGCCTACGAGCAGTACTTC. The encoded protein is CATSGRVDSAYEQYF.

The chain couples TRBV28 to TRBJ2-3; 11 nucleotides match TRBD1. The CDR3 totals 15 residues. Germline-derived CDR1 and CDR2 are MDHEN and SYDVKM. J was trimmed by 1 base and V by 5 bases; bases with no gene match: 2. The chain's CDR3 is CASSQGQGGTDTQYF. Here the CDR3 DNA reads TGTGCCAGCAGTCAGGGACAGGGGGGCACAGATACGCAGTATTTT.

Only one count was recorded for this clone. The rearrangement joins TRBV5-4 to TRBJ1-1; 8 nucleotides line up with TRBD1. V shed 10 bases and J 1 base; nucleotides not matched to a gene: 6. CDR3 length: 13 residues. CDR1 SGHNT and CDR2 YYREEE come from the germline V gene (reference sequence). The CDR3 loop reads CAGQDRGNTEAFF. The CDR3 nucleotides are TGTGCCGGACAAGACAGGGGGAACACTGAAGCTTTCTTT. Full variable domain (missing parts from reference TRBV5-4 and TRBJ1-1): ETGVTQSPTHLIKTRGQQVTLRCSSQSGHNTVSWYQQALGQGPQFIFQYYREEENGRGNFPPRFSGLQFPNYSSELNVNALELDDSALYLCAGQDRGNTEAFFGQGTRLTVV.

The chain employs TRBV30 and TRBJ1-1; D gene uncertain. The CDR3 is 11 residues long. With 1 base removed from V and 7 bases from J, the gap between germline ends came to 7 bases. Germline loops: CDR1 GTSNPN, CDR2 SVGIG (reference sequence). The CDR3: CAWSAFGEAFF. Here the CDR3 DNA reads TGTGCCTGGAGTGCGTTTGGTGAAGCTTTCTTT.

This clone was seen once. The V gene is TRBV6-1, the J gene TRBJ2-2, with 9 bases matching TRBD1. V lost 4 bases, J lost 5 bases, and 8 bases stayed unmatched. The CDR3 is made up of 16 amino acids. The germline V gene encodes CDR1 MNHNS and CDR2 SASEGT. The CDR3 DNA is TGTGCCAGCAGTGGTCGACAGGGGGGAGGAACCGGGGAGCTGTTTTTT. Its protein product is CASSGRQGGGTGELFF.

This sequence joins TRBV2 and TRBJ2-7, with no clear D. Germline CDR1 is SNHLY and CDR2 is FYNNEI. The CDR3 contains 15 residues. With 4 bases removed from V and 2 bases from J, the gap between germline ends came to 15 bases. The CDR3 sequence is CASSGVGQVPYEQYF. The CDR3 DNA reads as TGTGCCAGCAGTGGGGTCGGGCAGGTGCCCTACGAGCAGTACTTC. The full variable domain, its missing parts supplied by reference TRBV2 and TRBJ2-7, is EPEVTQTPSHQVTQMGQEVILRCVPISNHLYFYWYRQILGQKVEFLVSFYNNEISEKSEIFDDQFSVERPDGSNFTLKIRSTKLEDSAMYFCASSGVGQVPYEQYFGPGTRLTVT.

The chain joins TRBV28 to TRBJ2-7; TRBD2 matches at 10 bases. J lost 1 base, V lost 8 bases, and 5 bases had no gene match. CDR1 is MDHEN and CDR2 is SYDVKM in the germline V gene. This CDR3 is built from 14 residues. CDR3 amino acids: CASRRTSGSYEQYF. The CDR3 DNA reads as TGTGCCAGCCGGAGGACTAGCGGTTCCTACGAGCAGTACTTC.

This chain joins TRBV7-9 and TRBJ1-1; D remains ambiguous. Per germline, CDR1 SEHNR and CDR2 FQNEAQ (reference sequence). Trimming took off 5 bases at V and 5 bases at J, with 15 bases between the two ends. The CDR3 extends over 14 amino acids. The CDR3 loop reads CASSTGRTGTEAFF. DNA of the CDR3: TGTGCCAGCAGCACCGGGCGGACGGGGACTGAAGCTTTCTTT.

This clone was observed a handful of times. The CDR3 is CASSLRTSGSLADTQYF. The CDR3 region has the DNA TGCGCCAGCAGCCTCCGGACTAGCGGGAGCCTCGCAGATACGCAGTATTTT. This sequence joins TRBV5-1 and TRBJ2-3; 13 bases map to TRBD2. The CDR3 spans 17 residues. Trimming at V came to 4 bases and at J to 4 bases, leaving 9 bases not matched to a gene. Germline assignment: CDR1 SGHRS and CDR2 YFSETQ.

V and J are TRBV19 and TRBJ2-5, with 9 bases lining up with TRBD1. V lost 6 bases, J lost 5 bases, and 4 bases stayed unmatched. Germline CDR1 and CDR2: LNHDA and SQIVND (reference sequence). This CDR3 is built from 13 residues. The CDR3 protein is CASRRDREETQYF. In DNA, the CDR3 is TGTGCCAGTAGGAGGGACAGGGAGGAGACCCAGTACTTC.

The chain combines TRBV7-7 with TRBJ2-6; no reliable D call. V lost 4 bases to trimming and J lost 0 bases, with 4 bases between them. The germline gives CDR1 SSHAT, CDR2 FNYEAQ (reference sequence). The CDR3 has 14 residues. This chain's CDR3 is CASSSLSGANVLTF. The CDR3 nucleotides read TGTGCCAGCAGCTCTCTCTCTGGGGCCAACGTCCTGACTTTC.

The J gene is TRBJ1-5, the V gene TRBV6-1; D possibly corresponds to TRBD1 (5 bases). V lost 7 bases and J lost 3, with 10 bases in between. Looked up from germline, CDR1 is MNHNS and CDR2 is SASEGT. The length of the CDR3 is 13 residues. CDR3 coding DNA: TGTGCCAGCAACACAGGTTTCAATCAGCCCCAGCATTTT. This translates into CASNTGFNQPQHF.

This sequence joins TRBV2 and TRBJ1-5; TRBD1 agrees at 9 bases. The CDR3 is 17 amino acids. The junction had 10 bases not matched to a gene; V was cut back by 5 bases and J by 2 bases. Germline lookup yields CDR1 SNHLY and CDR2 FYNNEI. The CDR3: CASSTPTGGSGNQPQHF. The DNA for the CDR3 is TGTGCCAGCAGTACCCCCACAGGGGGCTCAGGCAATCAGCCCCAGCATTTT.

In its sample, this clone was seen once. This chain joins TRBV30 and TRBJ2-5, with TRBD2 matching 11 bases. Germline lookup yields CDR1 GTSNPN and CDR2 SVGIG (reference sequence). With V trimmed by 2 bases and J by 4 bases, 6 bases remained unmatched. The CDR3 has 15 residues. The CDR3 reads CAWSFVLAGVETQYF. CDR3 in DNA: TGTGCCTGGAGTTTTGTACTAGCGGGAGTAGAGACCCAGTACTTC.

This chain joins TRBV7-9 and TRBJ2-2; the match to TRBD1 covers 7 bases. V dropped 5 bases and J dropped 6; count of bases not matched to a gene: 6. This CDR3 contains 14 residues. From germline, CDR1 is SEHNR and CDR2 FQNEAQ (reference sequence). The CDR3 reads CASSPTGYPGELFF. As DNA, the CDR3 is TGTGCCAGCAGCCCGACAGGGTACCCCGGGGAGCTGTTTTTT.

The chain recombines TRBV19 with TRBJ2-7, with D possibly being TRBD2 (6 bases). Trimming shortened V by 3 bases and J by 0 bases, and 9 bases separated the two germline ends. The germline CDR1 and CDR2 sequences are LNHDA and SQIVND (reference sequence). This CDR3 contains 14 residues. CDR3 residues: CASSMTSASYEQYF. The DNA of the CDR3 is TGTGCCAGTAGTATGACTAGTGCCTCCTACGAGCAGTACTTC.

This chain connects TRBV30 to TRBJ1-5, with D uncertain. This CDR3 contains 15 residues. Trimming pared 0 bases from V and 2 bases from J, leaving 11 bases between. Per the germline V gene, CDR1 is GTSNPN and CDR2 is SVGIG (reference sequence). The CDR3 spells CAWSVLGVGNQPQHF. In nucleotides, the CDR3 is TGTGCCTGGAGTGTGCTGGGAGTGGGCAATCAGCCCCAGCATTTT.

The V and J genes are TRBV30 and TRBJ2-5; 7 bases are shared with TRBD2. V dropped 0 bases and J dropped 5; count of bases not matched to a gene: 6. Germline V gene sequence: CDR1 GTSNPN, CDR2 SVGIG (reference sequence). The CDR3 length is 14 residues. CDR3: CAWSVLGLGETQYF. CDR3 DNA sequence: TGTGCCTGGAGTGTACTTGGACTAGGCGAGACCCAGTACTTC.

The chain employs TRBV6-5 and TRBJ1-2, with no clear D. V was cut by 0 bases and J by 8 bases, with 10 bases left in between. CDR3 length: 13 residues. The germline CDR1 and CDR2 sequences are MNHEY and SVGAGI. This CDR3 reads CASSYSRGLGYTF. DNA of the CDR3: TGTGCCAGCAGTTACTCGAGAGGGTTGGGCTACACCTTC.

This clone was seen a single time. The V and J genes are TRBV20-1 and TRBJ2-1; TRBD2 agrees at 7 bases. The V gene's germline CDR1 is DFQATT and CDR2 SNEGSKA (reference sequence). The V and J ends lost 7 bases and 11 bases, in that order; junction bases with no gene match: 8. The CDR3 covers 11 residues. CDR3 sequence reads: CSGAELAQQFF. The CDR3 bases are TGCAGTGGGGCCGAACTAGCGCAGCAGTTCTTC.

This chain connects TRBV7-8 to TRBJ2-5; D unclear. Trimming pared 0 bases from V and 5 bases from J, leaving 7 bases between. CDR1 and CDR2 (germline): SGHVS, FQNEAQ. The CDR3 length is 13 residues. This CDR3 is CASSLALRETQYF. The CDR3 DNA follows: TGTGCCAGCAGCTTAGCGCTACGGGAGACCCAGTACTTC.

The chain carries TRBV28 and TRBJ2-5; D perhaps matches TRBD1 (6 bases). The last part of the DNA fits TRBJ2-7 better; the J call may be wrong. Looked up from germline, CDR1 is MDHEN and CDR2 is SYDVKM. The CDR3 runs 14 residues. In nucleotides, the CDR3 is TGTGCCAGTCGAAAACCCAGGGGCGACTACGAGCAGTACTTC. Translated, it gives CASRKPRGDYEQYF.

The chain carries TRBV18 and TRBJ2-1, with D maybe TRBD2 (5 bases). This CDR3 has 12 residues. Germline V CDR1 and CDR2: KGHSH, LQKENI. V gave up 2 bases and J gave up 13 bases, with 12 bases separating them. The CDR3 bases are TGTGCCAGCTCACCAGGCGGGCAGCAACAGTTCTTC. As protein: CASSPGGQQQFF. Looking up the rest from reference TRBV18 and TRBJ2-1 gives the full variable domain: NAGVMQNPRHLVRRRGQEARLRCSPMKGHSHVYWYRQLPEEGLKFMVYLQKENIIDESGMPKERFSAEFPKEGPSILRIQQVVRGDSAAYFCASSPGGQQQFFGPGTRLTVL.

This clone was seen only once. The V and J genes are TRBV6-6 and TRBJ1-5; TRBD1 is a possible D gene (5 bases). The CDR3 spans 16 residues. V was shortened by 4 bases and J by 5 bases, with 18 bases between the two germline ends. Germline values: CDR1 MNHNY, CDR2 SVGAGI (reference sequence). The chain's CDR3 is CASSSAWGGGDQPQHF. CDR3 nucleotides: TGTGCCAGCAGTTCGGCTTGGGGGGGTGGGGATCAGCCCCAGCATTTT.

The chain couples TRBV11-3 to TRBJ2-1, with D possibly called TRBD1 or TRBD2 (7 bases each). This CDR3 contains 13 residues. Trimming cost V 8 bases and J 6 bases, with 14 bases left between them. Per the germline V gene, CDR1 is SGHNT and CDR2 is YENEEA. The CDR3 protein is CASGFRGGNEQFF. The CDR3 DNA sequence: TGTGCCAGCGGTTTCAGGGGGGGCAATGAGCAGTTCTTC.

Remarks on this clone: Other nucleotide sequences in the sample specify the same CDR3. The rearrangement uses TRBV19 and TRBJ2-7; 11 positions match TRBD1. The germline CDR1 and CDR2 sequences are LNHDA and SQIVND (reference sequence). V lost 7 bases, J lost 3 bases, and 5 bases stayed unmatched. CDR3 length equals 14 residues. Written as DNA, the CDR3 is TGTGCCAGTAACCCCGGGACAGGGGGCTACGAGCAGTACTTC. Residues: CASNPGTGGYEQYF.

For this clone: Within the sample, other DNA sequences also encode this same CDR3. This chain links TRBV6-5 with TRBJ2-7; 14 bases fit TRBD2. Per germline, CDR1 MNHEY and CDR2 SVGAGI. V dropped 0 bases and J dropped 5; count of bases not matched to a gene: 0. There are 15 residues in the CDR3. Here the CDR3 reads CASSYSGLAGDEQYF. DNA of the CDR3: TGTGCCAGCAGTTACTCGGGACTAGCGGGAGACGAGCAGTACTTC.

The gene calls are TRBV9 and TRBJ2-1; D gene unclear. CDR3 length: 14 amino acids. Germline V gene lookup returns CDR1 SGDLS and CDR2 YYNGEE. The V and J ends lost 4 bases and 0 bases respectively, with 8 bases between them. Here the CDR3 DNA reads TGTGCCAGCAGCCCGGCGAGCTCCTACAATGAGCAGTTCTTC. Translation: CASSPASSYNEQFF.

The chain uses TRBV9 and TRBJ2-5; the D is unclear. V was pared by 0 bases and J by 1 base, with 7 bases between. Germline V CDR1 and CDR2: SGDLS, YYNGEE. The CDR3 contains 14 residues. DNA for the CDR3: TGTGCCAGCAGCGTAGGAGTTCGCCAAGAGACCCAGTACTTC. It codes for CASSVGVRQETQYF. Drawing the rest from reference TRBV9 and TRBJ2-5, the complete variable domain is DSGVTQTPKHLITATGQRVTLRCSPRSGDLSVYWYQQSLDQGLQFLIQYYNGEERAKGNILERFSAQQFPDLHSELNLSSLELGDSALYFCASSVGVRQETQYFGPGTRLLVL.

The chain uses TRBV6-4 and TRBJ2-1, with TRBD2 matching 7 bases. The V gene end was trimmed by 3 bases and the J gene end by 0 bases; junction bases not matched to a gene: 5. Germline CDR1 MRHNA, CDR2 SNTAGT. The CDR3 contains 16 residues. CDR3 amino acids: CASSEKAGDSYNEQFF. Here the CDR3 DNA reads TGTGCCAGCAGTGAAAAGGCGGGAGACTCCTACAATGAGCAGTTCTTC.

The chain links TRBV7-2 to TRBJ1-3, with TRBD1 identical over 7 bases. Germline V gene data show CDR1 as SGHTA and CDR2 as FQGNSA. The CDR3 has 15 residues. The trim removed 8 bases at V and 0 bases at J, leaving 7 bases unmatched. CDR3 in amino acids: CASRRGQASGNTIYF. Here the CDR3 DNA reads TGTGCCAGCCGAAGAGGACAGGCCTCTGGAAACACCATATATTTT. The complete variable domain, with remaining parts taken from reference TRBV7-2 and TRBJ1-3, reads GAGVSQSPSNKVTEKGKDVELRCDPISGHTALYWYRQSLGQGLEFLIYFQGNSAPDKSGLPSDRFSAERTGGSVSTLTIQRTQQEDSAVYLCASRRGQASGNTIYFGEGSWLTVV.